Below, one TCR beta chain is given with its context. No antigen is known for it. This entry is derived from a study of CD8+CD57+ T cells in acquired aplastic anemia. Across the whole study: Sorted CD4+ and CD8+ cell DNA averaged around 3 ug. Healthy CD8+ samples averaged about 11.0 million reads.

Study-wide points: Significance was not reached for CD8+ Simpson's diversity between patients and controls. Both patients and controls carried the same twenty-nine CD8+ CDR3 sequences.

The length of the CDR3 is 13 residues. Looked up from germline, CDR1 is SGHTA and CDR2 is FQGNSA. V lost 7 bases and J lost 7; bases outside the gene matches: 5. The use of genomic DNA as template underpinned the TCR beta VDJ and CDR3 profiling. One entry per CDR3 protein, called by TCRdb with MiXCR from the reads. The profile shows about 210,000 distinct CDR3 sequences, 61% of them singletons. Sequenced material: sorted CD4+, CD8+, or CD8+CD57+ T cells (not recorded which) from PBMCs. The receptor comes from a human donor in good health. The rearrangement links TRBV7-2 to TRBJ2-2; 8 bases fit TRBD1. The CDR3 here is CASISGGFGELFF. The CDR3 DNA follows: TGTGCCAGCATCTCAGGGGGCTTCGGGGAGCTGTTTTTT.